The text below deals with one T cell receptor beta chain. Antigen: not known. Compared with germline, one end of the junction differs, possibly owing to a read error. The data were taken from a study of cytomegalovirus exposure and HLA in healthy donors. Broader study findings: As was reported, the HLA-A and HLA-B alleles of most subjects were accurately predicted from TCR beta sequences.

This CDR3 has 15 amino acids. Germline V CDR1 and CDR2: MNHEY, SMNVEV (reference sequence). PCR amplification relied on 60 Vbeta primers (plus 13 Jbeta primers). Only in-frame clones appear in the TCRdb table, and some are missing; sequencing was by immunoSEQ multiplex PCR. In the table there are over 150,000 clones, roughly 80% of which are singletons. Input material: PBMCs. The chain recombines TRBV27 with TRBJ2-1; TRBD1 agrees at 10 bases. The clonotype comes from a man younger than 45 in good health and CMV-seropositive. DNA for the CDR3: TGTGCCAGCAGTCTATCCGGGACAGGGGCGGATGAGCAGTTCTTC. Translation gives CASSLSGTGADEQFF.